This T cell receptor (beta chain) was sequenced for a study of control samples from healthy donors and cancer patients. Produced via immunoSEQ multiplex PCR; TCRdb's table is partial and in-frame only. The sample contains 100,000 to 150,000 clones, 92% of which appear only once. V was pared by 5 bases and J by 2 bases, with 15 bases between. Germline V CDR1 and CDR2: WSHSY, SAAADI. The length of the CDR3 is 15 residues. The sample comprised blood. The chain employs TRBV10-2 and TRBJ2-5, with D possibly TRBD2 on 6 matching bases. The TCR sequence derives from a woman between 50 and 59 years old in good health. As DNA, the CDR3 is TGCGCCAGCAGTAGAACGGGAGCCGGTCAAGAGACCCAGTACTTC. Translation: CASSRTGAGQETQYF.